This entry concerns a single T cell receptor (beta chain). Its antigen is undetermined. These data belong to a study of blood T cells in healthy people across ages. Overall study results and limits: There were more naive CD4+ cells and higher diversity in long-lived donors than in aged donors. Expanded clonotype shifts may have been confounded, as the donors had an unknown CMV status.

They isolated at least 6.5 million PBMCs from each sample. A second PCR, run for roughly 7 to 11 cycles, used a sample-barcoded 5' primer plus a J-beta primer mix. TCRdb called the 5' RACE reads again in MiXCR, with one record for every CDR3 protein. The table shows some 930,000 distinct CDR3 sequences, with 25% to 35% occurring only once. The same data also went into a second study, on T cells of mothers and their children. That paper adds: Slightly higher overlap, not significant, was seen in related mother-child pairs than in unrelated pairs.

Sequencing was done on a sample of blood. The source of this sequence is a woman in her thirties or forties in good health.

As DNA, the CDR3 is TGTGCCAGCATACCGGGACAGGGGAGCAATCAGCCCCAGCATTTT. The encoded protein is CASIPGQGSNQPQHF. V is TRBV2 and J is TRBJ1-5, with 10 bases matching TRBD1. This CDR3 is built from 15 residues. J lost 1 base, V lost 7 bases, and 4 bases had no gene match. In germline, CDR1 is SNHLY, CDR2 FYNNEI.